The 2 T cell receptor beta chains reported below all come from one sample, sequenced in a study of blood T cell repertoires in COVID-19. TCRdb keeps only in-frame clones here, not all; method: immunoSEQ multiplex PCR. The sample lists under 300,000 clones; more than 75% were seen once. The specimen was peripheral blood. The receptors shown here come from a woman in her forties who had recovered from COVID-19.

This clone was counted only a few times. The chain joins TRBV19 to TRBJ1-1; D is ambiguous. Germline assignment: CDR1 LNHDA and CDR2 SQIVND (reference sequence). V lost 5 bases, J lost 0 bases, and 13 bases lay in between. This CDR3 spans 15 amino acids. CDR3 nucleotide sequence: TGTGCCAGTAGTCCCAGGTACACCATGAACACTGAAGCTTTCTTT. Translated: CASSPRYTMNTEAFF.

The CDR3 sequence: CASSLWGASTSTDTQYF. The CDR3 coding sequence is TGTGCCAGCAGCTTATGGGGAGCCTCTACTAGCACAGATACGCAGTATTTT. V usage is TRBV7-2 and J usage is TRBJ2-3; a possible D gene is TRBD2 (5 bases). Trimming shortened V by 2 bases and J by 0 bases, and 15 bases separated the two germline ends. Germline CDR1 reads SGHTA; CDR2 reads FQGNSA. This CDR3 region has 17 residues.